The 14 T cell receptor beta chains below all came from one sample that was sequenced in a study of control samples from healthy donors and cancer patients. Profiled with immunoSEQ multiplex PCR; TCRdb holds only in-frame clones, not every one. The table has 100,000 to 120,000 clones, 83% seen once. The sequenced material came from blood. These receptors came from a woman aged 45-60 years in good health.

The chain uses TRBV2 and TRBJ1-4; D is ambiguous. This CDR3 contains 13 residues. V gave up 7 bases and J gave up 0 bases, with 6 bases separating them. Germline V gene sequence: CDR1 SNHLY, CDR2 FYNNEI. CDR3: CASIRPTNEKLFF. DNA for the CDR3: TGTGCCAGCATAAGACCAACTAATGAAAAACTGTTTTTT.

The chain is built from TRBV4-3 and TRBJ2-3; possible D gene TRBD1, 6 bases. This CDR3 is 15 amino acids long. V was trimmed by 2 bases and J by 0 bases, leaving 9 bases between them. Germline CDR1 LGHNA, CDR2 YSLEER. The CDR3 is CASSQSTGSTDTQYF. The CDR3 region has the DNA TGCGCCAGCAGCCAAAGTACAGGGAGCACAGATACGCAGTATTTT.

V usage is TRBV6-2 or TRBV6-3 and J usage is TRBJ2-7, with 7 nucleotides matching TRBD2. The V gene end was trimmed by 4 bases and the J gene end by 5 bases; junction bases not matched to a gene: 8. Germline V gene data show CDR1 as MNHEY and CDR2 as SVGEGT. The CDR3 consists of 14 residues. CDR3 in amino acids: CASSSPGTIHEQYF. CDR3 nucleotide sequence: TGTGCCAGCAGTTCCCCTGGGACTATCCACGAGCAGTACTTC.

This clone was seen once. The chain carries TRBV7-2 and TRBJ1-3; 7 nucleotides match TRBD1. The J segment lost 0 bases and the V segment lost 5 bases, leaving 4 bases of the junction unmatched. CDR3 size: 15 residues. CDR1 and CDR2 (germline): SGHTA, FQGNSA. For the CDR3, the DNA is TGTGCCAGCAGCCAGGGGGGGTACTCTGGAAACACCATATATTTT. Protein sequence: CASSQGGYSGNTIYF.

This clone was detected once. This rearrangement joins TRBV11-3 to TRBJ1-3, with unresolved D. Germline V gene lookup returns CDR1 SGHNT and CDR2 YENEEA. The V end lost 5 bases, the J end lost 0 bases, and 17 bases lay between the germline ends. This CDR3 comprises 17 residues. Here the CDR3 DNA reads TGTGCCAGCAGCACCCCGTTAAGGGCTAGCTCTGGAAACACCATATATTTT. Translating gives CASSTPLRASSGNTIYF.

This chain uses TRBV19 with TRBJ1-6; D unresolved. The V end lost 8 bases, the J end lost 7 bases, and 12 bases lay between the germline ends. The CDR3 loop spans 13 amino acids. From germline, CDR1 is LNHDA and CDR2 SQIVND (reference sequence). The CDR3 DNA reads TGTGCCAGTTGCGAATCCCGGAATTCACCCCTCCACTTT. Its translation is CASCESRNSPLHF.

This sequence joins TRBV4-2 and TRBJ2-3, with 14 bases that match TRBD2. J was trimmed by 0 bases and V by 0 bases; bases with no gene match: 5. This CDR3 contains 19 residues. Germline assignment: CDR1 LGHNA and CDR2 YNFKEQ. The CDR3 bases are TGTGCCAGCAGCCAAGAGGGGACTAGCGGGGGACCTAGCACAGATACGCAGTATTTT. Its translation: CASSQEGTSGGPSTDTQYF.

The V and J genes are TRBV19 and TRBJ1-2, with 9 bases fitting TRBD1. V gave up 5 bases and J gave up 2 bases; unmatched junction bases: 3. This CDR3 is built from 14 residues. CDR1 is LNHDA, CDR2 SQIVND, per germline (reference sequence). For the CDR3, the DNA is TGTGCCAGTAGTCACAGGGGGCGAAACTATGGCTACACCTTC. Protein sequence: CASSHRGRNYGYTF. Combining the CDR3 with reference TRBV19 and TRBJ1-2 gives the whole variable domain DGGITQSPKYLFRKEGQNVTLSCEQNLNHDAMYWYRQDPGQGLRLIYYSQIVNDFQKGDIAEGYSVSREKKESFPLTVTSAQKNPTAFYLCASSHRGRNYGYTFGSGTRLTVV.

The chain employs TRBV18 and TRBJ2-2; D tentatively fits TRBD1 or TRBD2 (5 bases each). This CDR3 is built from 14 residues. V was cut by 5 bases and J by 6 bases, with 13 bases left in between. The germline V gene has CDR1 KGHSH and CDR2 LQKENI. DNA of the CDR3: TGTGCCAGCTCAGGAGAGGGGTTCGCCGGGGAGCTGTTTTTT. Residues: CASSGEGFAGELFF.

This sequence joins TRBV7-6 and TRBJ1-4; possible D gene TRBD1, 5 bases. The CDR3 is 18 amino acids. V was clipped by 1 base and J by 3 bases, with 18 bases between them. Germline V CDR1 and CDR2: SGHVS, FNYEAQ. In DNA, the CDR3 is TGTGCCAGCAGCTTAGGGGTCGGGGGAAGGGTGTCTAATGAAAAACTGTTTTTT. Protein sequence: CASSLGVGGRVSNEKLFF. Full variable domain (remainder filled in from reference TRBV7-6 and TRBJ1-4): GAGVSQSPRYKVTKRGQDVALRCDPISGHVSLYWYRQALGQGPEFLTYFNYEAQQDKSGLPNDRFSAERPEGSISTLTIQRTEQRDSAMYRCASSLGVGGRVSNEKLFFGSGTQLSVL.

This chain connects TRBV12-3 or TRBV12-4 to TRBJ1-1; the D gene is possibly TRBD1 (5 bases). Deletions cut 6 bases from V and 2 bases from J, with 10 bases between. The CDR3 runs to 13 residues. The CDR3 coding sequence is TGTGCCAGCAGCAGGGAGTTTAACACTGAAGCTTTCTTT. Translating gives CASSREFNTEAFF.

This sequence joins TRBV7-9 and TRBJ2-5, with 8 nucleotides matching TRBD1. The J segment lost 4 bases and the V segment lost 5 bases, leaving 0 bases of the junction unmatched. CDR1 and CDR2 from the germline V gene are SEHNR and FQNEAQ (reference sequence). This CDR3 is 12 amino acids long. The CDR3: CASSGQGETQYF. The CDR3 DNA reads TGTGCCAGCAGCGGACAGGGAGAGACCCAGTACTTC.

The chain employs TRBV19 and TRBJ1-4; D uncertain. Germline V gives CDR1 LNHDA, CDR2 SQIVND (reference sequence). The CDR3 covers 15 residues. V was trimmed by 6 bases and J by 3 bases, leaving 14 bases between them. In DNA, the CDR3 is TGTGCCAGTAGAGATCCAGGAGAACCTAATGAAAAACTGTTTTTT. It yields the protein CASRDPGEPNEKLFF.

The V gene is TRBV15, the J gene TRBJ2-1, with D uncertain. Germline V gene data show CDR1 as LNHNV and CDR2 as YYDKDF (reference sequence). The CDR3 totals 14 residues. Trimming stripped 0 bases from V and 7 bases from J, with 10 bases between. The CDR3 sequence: CATSRDRVMNEQFF. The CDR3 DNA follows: TGTGCCACCAGCAGAGACCGTGTTATGAATGAGCAGTTCTTC. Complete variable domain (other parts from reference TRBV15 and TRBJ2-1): DAMVIQNPRYQVTQFGKPVTLSCSQTLNHNVMYWYQQKSSQAPKLLFHYYDKDFNNEADTPDNFQSRRPNTSFCFLDIRSPGLGDTAMYLCATSRDRVMNEQFFGPGTRLTVL.